This T cell receptor beta chain was captured by sequencing in a study of graft-versus-host responses after intestinal transplantation. Study context: All recipients were transplanted with multivisceral, liver-intestinal, or isolated intestinal grafts. Study observations and caveats: Subjects displaying graft-donor T cell macrochimerism possessed elevated graft-versus-host to host-versus-graft clonal ratios inside allografts. GvH clones appeared in recipient marrow, some first in ileum or blood.

Only in-frame clones appear in the TCRdb table, and some are missing; sequencing was by immunoSEQ multiplex PCR. The sample consists of about 110,000 clones, just under 95% of them appearing once. This CDR3 spans 16 amino acids. The V and J ends lost 4 bases and 4 bases, in that order; junction bases with no gene match: 8. Germline V gene data show CDR1 as SGDLS and CDR2 as YYNGEE. Concerning this clone: As yet, its antigen is unknown.

V and J are TRBV9 and TRBJ2-2; 9 bases map to TRBD2. Sequencing used unstimulated CD8+ T cells sorted from spleen or lymph node cells, obtained before transplant. This sequence was found in a human donor who was the organ donor for an intestinal transplant. The chain's CDR3 is CASSLSAGGSTGELFF. CDR3 in DNA: TGTGCCAGCAGCCTCTCAGCGGGAGGATCCACCGGGGAGCTGTTTTTT.